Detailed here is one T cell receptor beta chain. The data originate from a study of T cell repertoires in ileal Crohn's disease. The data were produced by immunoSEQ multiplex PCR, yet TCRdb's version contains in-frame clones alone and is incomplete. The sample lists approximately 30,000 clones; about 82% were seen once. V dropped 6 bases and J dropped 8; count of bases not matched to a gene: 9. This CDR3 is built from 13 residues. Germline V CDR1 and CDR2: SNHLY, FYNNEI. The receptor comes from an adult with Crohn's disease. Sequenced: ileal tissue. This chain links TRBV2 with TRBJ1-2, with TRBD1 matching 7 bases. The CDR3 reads CASREQGPSGYTF. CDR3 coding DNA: TGTGCCAGCAGGGAACAGGGGCCTTCGGGCTACACCTTC.